The 6 T cell receptor beta chains presented below share a single source sample, sequenced in a study of cytomegalovirus exposure and HLA in healthy donors. A multiplex PCR was run with 60 Vbeta primers and 13 Jbeta primers. Using immunoSEQ multiplex PCR, the repertoire was profiled, and TCRdb retains in-frame clones only, with some absent. The data include approximately 30,000 clones; the top ten clones carry approximately 5%. Sequenced input: PBMCs. The receptors were sampled from a woman between 35 and 50 years old in good health and CMV-seropositive.

The chain combines TRBV29-1 with TRBJ2-3; TRBD1 matches 8 bases. The junction had 11 bases not matched to a gene; V was cut back by 8 bases and J by 1 base. This CDR3 contains 15 residues. The V gene's germline CDR1 is SQVTM and CDR2 ANQGSEA. The CDR3 region is CSIKDRAGGTDTQYF. The DNA of the CDR3 is TGCAGCATCAAGGACAGGGCCGGGGGCACAGATACGCAGTATTTT.

V and J are TRBV7-2 and TRBJ2-3; 10 nucleotides line up with TRBD2. The CDR3 covers 17 residues. CDR1 SGHTA and CDR2 FQGNSA come from the germline V gene. V shed 4 bases and J 2 bases; nucleotides not matched to a gene: 9. The CDR3 sequence is CASSSKAGGLNTDTQYF. As DNA, the CDR3 is TGTGCCAGCAGCTCCAAAGCGGGAGGGCTTAACACAGATACGCAGTATTTT.

The chain joins TRBV14 to TRBJ1-2; a possible D gene is TRBD1 (6 bases). V was cut by 2 bases and J by 7 bases, with 14 bases left in between. CDR1 is SGHDN, CDR2 FVKESK, per germline. This CDR3 has 14 amino acids. CDR3 protein: CASSQTGTIGGYTF. For the CDR3, the DNA is TGTGCCAGCAGCCAAACCGGGACAATCGGTGGCTACACCTTC.

The rearrangement uses TRBV6-5 and TRBJ1-2; D remains unclear. Germline loops: CDR1 MNHEY, CDR2 SVGAGI. The CDR3 has 15 residues. V shed 6 bases and J shed 3 bases, with 17 bases lying between them. CDR3 amino acids: CASSLRPRSDYGYTF. DNA for the CDR3: TGTGCCAGCAGCCTCAGGCCCCGATCTGACTATGGCTACACCTTC.

The chain couples TRBV11-3 to TRBJ2-3, with TRBD2 as a possible D gene (5 bases). This CDR3 has 13 amino acids. V gave up 4 bases and J gave up 7 bases, with 12 bases separating them. From germline, CDR1 is SGHNT and CDR2 YENEEA. The CDR3 DNA reads TGTGCCAGCAGCTCTGATAGCGTGAATACGCAGTATTTT. This sequence encodes CASSSDSVNTQYF.

The rearrangement joins TRBV6-1 to TRBJ1-1; D might be TRBD1 (6 bases). The V end was cut by 5 bases, the J end by 2 bases, with 9 bases between. The germline V gene has CDR1 MNHNS and CDR2 SASEGT. This CDR3 has 13 amino acids. This CDR3 reads CASSSQGNTEAFF. CDR3 coding DNA: TGTGCCAGCAGTTCACAGGGCAACACTGAAGCTTTCTTT.